This T cell receptor beta chain is drawn from a study of cytomegalovirus exposure and HLA in healthy donors. Germline loops: CDR1 LNHDA, CDR2 SQIVND (reference sequence). This CDR3 region has 14 residues. V lost 6 bases to trimming and J lost 1 base; unmatched junction nucleotides: 4. For this clone: The antigen remains unidentified.

Whereas donors were nominally healthy upon sampling, unrecorded immune exposures were probable. Findings of the study overall: One cluster of highly shared sequence variants probably arose as a sequencing artifact. In an earlier analysis, about 87% or about 30%: the productive usage of most TCR beta V segments. The HLA-A and HLA-B alleles of most subjects were reportedly predicted accurately from TCR beta sequences.

The PCR contained 60 Vbeta and 13 Jbeta primers. TCRdb's table, derived via immunoSEQ multiplex PCR, lists solely in-frame clones and lacks some. The sample includes about 170,000 clones, 84% of them seen just once. The material sequenced was PBMCs. The chain employs TRBV19 and TRBJ1-1; 8 bases agree with TRBD1. The sequence came from a man between 18 and 35 years old in good health and CMV-seronegative. This CDR3 is CASSAGQGNTEAFF. The CDR3 DNA reads as TGTGCCAGTAGCGCAGGACAGGGGAACACTGAAGCTTTCTTT. Variable domain in full (rest from reference TRBV19 and TRBJ1-1): DGGITQSPKYLFRKEGQNVTLSCEQNLNHDAMYWYRQDPGQGLRLIYYSQIVNDFQKGDIAEGYSVSREKKESFPLTVTSAQKNPTAFYLCASSAGQGNTEAFFGQGTRLTVV.